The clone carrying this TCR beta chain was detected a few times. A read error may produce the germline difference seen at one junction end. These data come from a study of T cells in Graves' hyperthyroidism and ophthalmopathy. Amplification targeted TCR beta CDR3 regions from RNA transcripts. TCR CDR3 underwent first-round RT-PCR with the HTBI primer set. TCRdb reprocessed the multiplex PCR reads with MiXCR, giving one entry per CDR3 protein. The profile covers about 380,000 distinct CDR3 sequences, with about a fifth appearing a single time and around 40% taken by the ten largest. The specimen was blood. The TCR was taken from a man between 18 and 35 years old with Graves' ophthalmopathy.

The DNA for the CDR3 is TGCAGTGCTCCCCGGGGAAGGGATGGTTACGAGCGGTACTTC. It translates to CSAPRGRDGYERYF. The V and J genes are TRBV20-1 and TRBJ2-7; the D gene is possibly TRBD2 (5 bases). CDR1 is DFQATT, CDR2 SNEGSKA, per germline (reference sequence). CDR3 size: 14 residues.